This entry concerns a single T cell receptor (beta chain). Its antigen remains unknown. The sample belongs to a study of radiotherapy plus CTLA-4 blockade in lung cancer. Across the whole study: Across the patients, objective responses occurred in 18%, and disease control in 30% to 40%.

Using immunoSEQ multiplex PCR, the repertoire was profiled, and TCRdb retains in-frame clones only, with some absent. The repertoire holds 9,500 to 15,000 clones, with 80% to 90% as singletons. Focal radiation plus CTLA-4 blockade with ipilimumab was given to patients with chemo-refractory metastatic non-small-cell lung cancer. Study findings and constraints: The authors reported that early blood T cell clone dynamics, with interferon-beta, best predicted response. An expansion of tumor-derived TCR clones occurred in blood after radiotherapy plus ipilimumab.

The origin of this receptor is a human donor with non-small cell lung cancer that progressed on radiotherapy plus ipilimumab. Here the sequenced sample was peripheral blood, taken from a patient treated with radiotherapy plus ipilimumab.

CDR3 in amino acids: CASSGPGTHFGNTIYF. For the CDR3, the DNA is TGTGCCAGCAGCGGACCAGGGACCCACTTTGGAAACACCATATATTTT. This chain uses TRBV7-9 with TRBJ1-3; a possible D gene is TRBD1 (5 bases). The CDR3 is 16 residues long. The V end was cut by 5 bases, the J end by 3 bases, with 17 bases between. Germline CDR1 reads SEHNR; CDR2 reads FQNEAQ (reference sequence).